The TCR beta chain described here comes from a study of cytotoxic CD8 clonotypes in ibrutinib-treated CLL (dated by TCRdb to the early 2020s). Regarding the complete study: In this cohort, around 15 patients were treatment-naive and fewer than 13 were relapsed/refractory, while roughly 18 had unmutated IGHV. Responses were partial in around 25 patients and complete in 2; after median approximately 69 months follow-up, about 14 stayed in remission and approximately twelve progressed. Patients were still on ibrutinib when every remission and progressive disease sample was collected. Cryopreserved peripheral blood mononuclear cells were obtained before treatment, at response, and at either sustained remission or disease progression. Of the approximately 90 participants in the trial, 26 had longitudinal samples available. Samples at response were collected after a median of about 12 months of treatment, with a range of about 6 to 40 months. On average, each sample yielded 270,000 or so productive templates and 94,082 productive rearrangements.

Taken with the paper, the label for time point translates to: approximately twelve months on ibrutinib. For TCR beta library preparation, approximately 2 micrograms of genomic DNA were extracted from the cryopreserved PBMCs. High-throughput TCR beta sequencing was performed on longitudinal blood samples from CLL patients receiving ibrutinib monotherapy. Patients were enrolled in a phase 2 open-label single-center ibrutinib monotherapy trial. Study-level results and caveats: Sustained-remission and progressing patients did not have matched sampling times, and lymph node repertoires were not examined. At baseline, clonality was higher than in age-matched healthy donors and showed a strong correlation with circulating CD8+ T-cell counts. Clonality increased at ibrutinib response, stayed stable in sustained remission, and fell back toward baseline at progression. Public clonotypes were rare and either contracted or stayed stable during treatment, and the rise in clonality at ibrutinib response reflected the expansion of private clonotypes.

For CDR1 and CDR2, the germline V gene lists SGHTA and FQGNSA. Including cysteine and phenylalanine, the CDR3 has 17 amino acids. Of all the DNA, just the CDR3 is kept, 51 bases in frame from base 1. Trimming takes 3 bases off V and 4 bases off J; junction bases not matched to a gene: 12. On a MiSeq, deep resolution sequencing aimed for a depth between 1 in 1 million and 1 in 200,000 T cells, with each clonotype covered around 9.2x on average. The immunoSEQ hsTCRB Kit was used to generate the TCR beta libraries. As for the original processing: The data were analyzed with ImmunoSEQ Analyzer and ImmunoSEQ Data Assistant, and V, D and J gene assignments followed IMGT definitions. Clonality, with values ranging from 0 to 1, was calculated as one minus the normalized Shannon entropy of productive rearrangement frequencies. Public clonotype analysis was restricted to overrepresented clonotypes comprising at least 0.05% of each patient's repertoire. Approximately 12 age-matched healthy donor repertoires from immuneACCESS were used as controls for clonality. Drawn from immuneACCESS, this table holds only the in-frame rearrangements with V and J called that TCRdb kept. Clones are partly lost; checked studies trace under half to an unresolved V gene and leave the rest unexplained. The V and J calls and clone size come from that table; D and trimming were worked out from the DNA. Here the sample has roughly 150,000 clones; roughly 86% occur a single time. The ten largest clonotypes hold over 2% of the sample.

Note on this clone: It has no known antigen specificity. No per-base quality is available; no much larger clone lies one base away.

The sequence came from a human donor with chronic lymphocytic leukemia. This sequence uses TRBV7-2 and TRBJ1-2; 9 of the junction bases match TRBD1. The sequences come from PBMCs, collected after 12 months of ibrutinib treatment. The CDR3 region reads CASSLGDRAKMSYGYTF. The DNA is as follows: TGTGCCAGCAGCTTGGGGGACAGGGCGAAGATGAGCTATGGCTACACCTTC.